The 32 T cell receptor beta chains below come from one sample, sequenced in a study of cytomegalovirus exposure and HLA in healthy donors. The PCR had 60 Vbeta and 13 Jbeta primers. Sequenced by immunoSEQ multiplex PCR; TCRdb stores in-frame clones only, minus some. The data show approximately 120,000 clones, around 70% seen once. What was sequenced was PBMCs. The receptors shown here come from a man aged 25-40 years in good health and CMV-seronegative.

The gene calls are TRBV4-3 and TRBJ2-3, with 7 bases aligning to TRBD2. The CDR3 runs to 16 residues. Germline CDR1 is LGHNA and CDR2 is YSLEER. Trimming removed 0 bases from V and 4 bases from J; junction bases left unmatched: 7. Here the CDR3 reads CASSQDRGESSDTQYF. As DNA, the CDR3 is TGCGCCAGCAGCCAAGATCGGGGGGAGTCCTCAGATACGCAGTATTTT.

The chain couples TRBV6-5 to TRBJ2-5, with 8 bases that match TRBD2. The CDR3 runs 14 residues. V dropped 6 bases and J dropped 9; count of bases not matched to a gene: 12. Germline V gives CDR1 MNHEY, CDR2 SVGAGI. The CDR3 bases are TGTGCCAGCAGCAATTATGGACTAGCAACGGCCCAGTACTTC. As protein: CASSNYGLATAQYF.

CDR3 in amino acids: CAISEGGAGTGQETQYF. The CDR3, as DNA: TGTGCCATCAGTGAGGGGGGAGCCGGGACAGGCCAAGAGACCCAGTACTTC. The rearrangement links TRBV10-3 to TRBJ2-5; 8 positions agree with TRBD1. Losses at the gene ends were 2 bases for V and 1 base for J; bases not matched to a gene: 9. This CDR3 contains 17 residues. Germline values: CDR1 ENHRY, CDR2 SYGVKD.

This rearrangement joins TRBV7-6 to TRBJ2-5; the D gene is possibly TRBD2 (5 bases). The CDR3 covers 12 residues. Germline CDR1 reads SGHVS; CDR2 reads FNYEAQ. V lost 5 bases to trimming and J lost 5 bases, with 9 bases between them. CDR3 protein: CASSGLAETQYF. For the CDR3, the DNA is TGTGCCAGCAGCGGATTAGCGGAGACCCAGTACTTC.

In this sample, this clone turned up once. Other nucleotide sequences in the sample specify the same CDR3. The chain recombines TRBV30 with TRBJ1-2; 11 nucleotides line up with TRBD1. The CDR3 has 13 residues. In germline, CDR1 is GTSNPN, CDR2 SVGIG (reference sequence). The V segment lost 3 bases and the J segment 7 bases; nucleotides outside the gene matches: 4. CDR3 DNA: TGTGCCTGGAGCCCCGGGACAGGGGGTGGCTACACCTTC. Its protein product is CAWSPGTGGGYTF.

The chain combines TRBV18 with TRBJ2-2, with a possible D match to TRBD1 (6 bases). Trimming left V 3 bases short and J 8 bases short, with 19 bases between. CDR1 and CDR2 from the germline V gene are KGHSH and LQKENI. The length of the CDR3 is 16 residues. CDR3 residues: CASSPKTGSIEGELFF. The CDR3 DNA reads as TGTGCCAGCTCACCGAAGACAGGCAGCATAGAAGGGGAGCTGTTTTTT. The full variable domain, its missing parts supplied by reference TRBV18 and TRBJ2-2, is NAGVMQNPRHLVRRRGQEARLRCSPMKGHSHVYWYRQLPEEGLKFMVYLQKENIIDESGMPKERFSAEFPKEGPSILRIQQVVRGDSAAYFCASSPKTGSIEGELFFGEGSRLTVL.

This chain links TRBV6-5 with TRBJ1-1; D is ambiguous. Germline V gives CDR1 MNHEY, CDR2 SVGAGI. V gave up 4 bases and J gave up 3 bases, with 3 bases separating them. The CDR3 totals 11 residues. The CDR3 protein is CASSLDTEAFF. For the CDR3, the DNA is TGTGCCAGCAGTTTAGACACTGAAGCTTTCTTT.

This chain joins TRBV6-5 and TRBJ2-5; 10 bases fit TRBD2. V shed 0 bases and J 7 bases; nucleotides not matched to a gene: 8. Germline V lookup: CDR1 MNHEY, CDR2 SVGAGI. The CDR3 has 16 residues. CDR3 DNA: TGTGCCAGCAGTTACTCCCAGACTAGCGGGTTGGCGACCCAGTACTTC. Its translation: CASSYSQTSGLATQYF.

This clone was observed a few times. The genes are TRBV2 and TRBJ1-6; TRBD1 matches 8 bases. V trimming: 5 bases; J trimming: 8 bases; junction bases outside the gene matches: 5. This CDR3 is built from 14 residues. Germline lookup yields CDR1 SNHLY and CDR2 FYNNEI. CDR3 nucleotides: TGTGCCAGCAGTCCTGGACAGGGATATTCACCCCTCCACTTT. Translating gives CASSPGQGYSPLHF.

This chain connects TRBV28 to TRBJ1-5, with 10 bases matching TRBD1. The CDR3 sequence is 14 residues long. The ends lost 5 bases at V and 7 bases at J; junction bases unmatched: 5. CDR1 is MDHEN, CDR2 SYDVKM, per germline. The CDR3 nucleotides are TGTGCCAGCAGTACCTGGACAGGGGGACAGCCCCAGCATTTT. This encodes CASSTWTGGQPQHF.

This clone has a handful of counts. This chain connects TRBV29-1 to TRBJ2-5, with 11 bases that match TRBD2. Germline CDR1 is SQVTM and CDR2 is ANQGSEA. Germline trimming cut 4 bases from V and 1 base from J; bases unmatched to any gene: 5. The CDR3 sequence is 15 residues long. The CDR3 here is CSVASTSGAQETQYF. CDR3 nucleotide sequence: TGCAGCGTTGCGTCGACTAGCGGGGCCCAAGAGACCCAGTACTTC.

V gene TRBV30 combines with J gene TRBJ2-1, with TRBD1 identical over 8 bases. The length of the CDR3 is 17 residues. The junction had 15 bases not matched to a gene; V was cut back by 1 base and J by 7 bases. Per the germline V gene, CDR1 is GTSNPN and CDR2 is SVGIG (reference sequence). The CDR3 DNA reads TGTGCCTGGAGTGGACGGCAGGGGGCAGTAGCTGAGAATGAGCAGTTCTTC. Its translation: CAWSGRQGAVAENEQFF.

The chain carries TRBV4-3 and TRBJ2-1; 8 nucleotides align to TRBD2. The germline CDR1 and CDR2 sequences are LGHNA and YSLEER. The trim removed 1 base at V and 6 bases at J, leaving 5 bases unmatched. The CDR3 spans 15 residues. This CDR3 is CASSQGASGLNEQFF. The CDR3 bases are TGCGCCAGCAGCCAAGGGGCTAGCGGGCTCAATGAGCAGTTCTTC.

CDR3 nucleotide sequence: TGTGCCAGCAGTTTAGGCGGGAGAGGCGAGCAGTACTTC. Protein product: CASSLGGRGEQYF. The chain couples TRBV28 to TRBJ2-7; 7 bases align to TRBD2. The J segment lost 6 bases and the V segment lost 2 bases, leaving 4 bases of the junction unmatched. The length of the CDR3 is 13 residues. Germline V CDR1 and CDR2: MDHEN, SYDVKM.

The J gene is TRBJ1-5, the V gene TRBV7-9; TRBD1 agrees at 7 bases. The V gene's germline CDR1 is SEHNR and CDR2 FQNEAQ (reference sequence). The CDR3 totals 15 residues. With V trimmed by 3 bases and J by 3 bases, 5 bases remained unmatched. Here the CDR3 reads CASSFYRGLNQPQHF. CDR3 sequence (DNA): TGTGCCAGCAGCTTCTACAGGGGACTCAATCAGCCCCAGCATTTT.

The chain is built from TRBV18 and TRBJ1-1; weak D call: TRBD1 (5 bases). Looked up from germline, CDR1 is KGHSH and CDR2 is LQKENI. Deletions cut 3 bases from V and 1 base from J, with 12 bases between. The CDR3 loop spans 15 amino acids. The CDR3 DNA reads as TGTGCCAGCTCACCTGGAAGGGGCACGAACACTGAAGCTTTCTTT. Translated: CASSPGRGTNTEAFF.

The chain uses TRBV28 and TRBJ1-5; a possible D gene is TRBD1 (5 bases). From germline, CDR1 is MDHEN and CDR2 SYDVKM. The CDR3 consists of 18 residues. V dropped 2 bases and J dropped 5 bases, with 22 bases sitting between them. Here the CDR3 DNA reads TGTGCCAGCAGTTTAAGCCAGGGTCTGGGTGCTATCGATCAGCCCCAGCATTTT. Translated, it gives CASSLSQGLGAIDQPQHF.

The gene calls are TRBV7-3 and TRBJ1-4; weak D call: TRBD1 (6 bases). This CDR3 is 12 amino acids long. The germline V and J ends were trimmed by 7 bases and 8 bases, with 11 bases remaining between them. Germline V gene data show CDR1 as SGHTA and CDR2 as FQGTGA. This chain's CDR3 is CASTDRREKLFF. The CDR3 bases are TGTGCCAGCACCGACAGGAGGGAAAAACTGTTTTTT.

The genes are TRBV7-8 and TRBJ2-3; TRBD2 matches at 9 bases. The CDR3 loop spans 16 amino acids. Germline values: CDR1 SGHVS, CDR2 FQNEAQ. V lost 3 bases and J lost 1; bases outside the gene matches: 5. CDR3 loop: CASSFLAGEGTDTQYF. The CDR3 region has the DNA TGTGCCAGCAGCTTCTTAGCGGGGGAGGGCACAGATACGCAGTATTTT. Variable domain in full (rest from reference TRBV7-8 and TRBJ2-3): GAGVSQSPRYKVAKRGQDVALRCDPISGHVSLFWYQQALGQGPEFLTYFQNEAQLDKSGLPSDRFFAERPEGSVSTLKIQRTQQEDSAVYLCASSFLAGEGTDTQYFGPGTRLTVL.

V gene TRBV30 combines with J gene TRBJ1-6, with TRBD1 matching over 7 bases. The V gene end was trimmed by 5 bases and the J gene end by 7 bases; junction bases not matched to a gene: 8. Germline V lookup: CDR1 GTSNPN, CDR2 SVGIG (reference sequence). CDR3 length equals 14 residues. CDR3 DNA: TGTGCCTGGGCGGAACAGGGGAGAAATTCACCCCTCCACTTT. This gives the protein CAWAEQGRNSPLHF.

The CDR3: CASSFGGIQETQYF. CDR3 DNA: TGTGCCAGCAGCTTTGGGGGGATCCAAGAGACCCAGTACTTC. This chain uses TRBV5-5 with TRBJ2-5; TRBD2 might be the D (6 bases). CDR1 is SGHKS, CDR2 YYEKEE, per germline (reference sequence). The CDR3 contains 14 residues. V lost 2 bases and J 1 base, leaving 9 bases between the germline ends. The full variable domain, completed using reference TRBV5-5 and TRBJ2-5, is DAGVTQSPTHLIKTRGQQVTLRCSPISGHKSVSWYQQVLGQGPQFIFQYYEKEERGRGNFPDRFSARQFPNYSSELNVNALLLGDSALYLCASSFGGIQETQYFGPGTRLLVL.

The rearrangement uses TRBV7-3 and TRBJ2-5; 7 nucleotides agree with TRBD1. Germline values: CDR1 SGHTA, CDR2 FQGTGA. CDR3 length: 13 amino acids. V shed 6 bases, J shed 5 bases, and the junction held 6 bases outside the gene matches. CDR3 DNA: TGTGCCAGCAGTCGACAGGGTGGGGAGACCCAGTACTTC. Translated: CASSRQGGETQYF.

This chain links TRBV15 with TRBJ1-6; possible D gene TRBD1, 5 bases. Trimming pared 5 bases from V and 7 bases from J, leaving 12 bases between. There are 14 residues in the CDR3. In germline, CDR1 is LNHNV, CDR2 YYDKDF (reference sequence). The CDR3 nucleotides are TGTGCCACCAGCGCCGGGACTGCAAATTCACCCCTCCACTTT. It translates to CATSAGTANSPLHF.

The chain carries TRBV5-1 and TRBJ1-1, with 9 bases that match TRBD1. The CDR3 extends over 14 amino acids. V was clipped by 7 bases and J by 3 bases; unmatched bases: 7. CDR1 is SGHRS, CDR2 YFSETQ, per germline. In DNA, the CDR3 is TGCGCCAGCCAGACAGGGGGATTGGACACTGAAGCTTTCTTT. This codes for CASQTGGLDTEAFF.

V gene TRBV7-6 combines with J gene TRBJ2-7; 12 bases are a match to TRBD1. Trimming took 1 base from V and 5 from J; bases not matched to a gene: 12. Germline CDR1 and CDR2: SGHVS and FNYEAQ. The CDR3 is 18 amino acids. Here the CDR3 reads CASSLDPMGQGAAHEQYF. Here the CDR3 DNA reads TGTGCCAGCAGCTTAGACCCCATGGGACAGGGGGCGGCCCACGAGCAGTACTTC. Looking up the rest from reference TRBV7-6 and TRBJ2-7 gives the full variable domain: GAGVSQSPRYKVTKRGQDVALRCDPISGHVSLYWYRQALGQGPEFLTYFNYEAQQDKSGLPNDRFSAERPEGSISTLTIQRTEQRDSAMYRCASSLDPMGQGAAHEQYFGPGTRLTVT.

A remark on this clone: A read error may account for a junction end that differs from germline. Other nucleotide sequences in the sample specify the same CDR3. The genes are TRBV4-3 and TRBJ2-7, with D tentatively TRBD2 (7 bases). Germline values: CDR1 LGHNA, CDR2 YSLEER. The CDR3 is made up of 13 amino acids. The CDR3 DNA is TGCGCTAGCAGCCAAGCGGGACACTACGAGCAGTACTTC. This encodes CASSQAGHYEQYF.

The chain couples TRBV7-6 to TRBJ1-5; a weak D match, TRBD1 (5 bases). This CDR3 has 14 residues. The germline gives CDR1 SGHVS, CDR2 FNYEAQ. Trimming shortened V by 5 bases and J by 5 bases, and 13 bases separated the two germline ends. CDR3 amino acids: CASSPTAWDQPQHF. CDR3 DNA: TGTGCCAGCAGCCCGACAGCCTGGGATCAGCCCCAGCATTTT.

This rearrangement joins TRBV7-2 to TRBJ2-7; 7 bases map to TRBD2. Germline V gene data show CDR1 as SGHTA and CDR2 as FQGNSA. V lost 3 bases and J lost 6; bases outside the gene matches: 8. The CDR3 sequence is 14 residues long. CDR3 sequence (DNA): TGTGCCAGCAGCTTGGCGCGGGAGTCCCTCGAGCAGTACTTC. It is translated as CASSLARESLEQYF.

The V gene is TRBV21-1, the J gene TRBJ2-7; the DNA was not used to check the table's D call, TRBD1. TRBV21-1 is noted as a pseudogene. The CDR3 is made up of 15 amino acids. The CDR3 coding sequence is TGTGCCAGCAGCATCCAGGGACAGGGTCCCTACGAGCAGTACTTC. It is translated as CASSIQGQGPYEQYF.

The chain combines TRBV29-1 with TRBJ1-4; 8 bases map to TRBD1. The CDR3 is made up of 14 amino acids. J gave up 7 bases and V 3 bases, and 7 bases lay outside the gene matches. Germline V gives CDR1 SQVTM, CDR2 ANQGSEA. The DNA of the CDR3 is TGCAGCGTTGAGACAGGGGAAATCGGTGAAAAACTGTTTTTT. Protein: CSVETGEIGEKLFF.

The chain uses TRBV7-3 and TRBJ2-1, with a possible D match to TRBD2 (6 bases). The CDR3 has 14 amino acids. V gave up 2 bases and J gave up 8 bases, with 13 bases separating them. Germline V gene lookup returns CDR1 SGHTA and CDR2 FQGTGA. The CDR3 nucleotides read TGTGCCAGCAGCTTAGGGAGGTCGGGATATGAGCAGTTCTTC. This encodes CASSLGRSGYEQFF.

Only a few counts were recorded for this clone. The chain carries TRBV7-2 and TRBJ1-6; TRBD1 agrees at 7 bases. V shed 0 bases and J 6 bases; nucleotides not matched to a gene: 2. The CDR3 covers 15 residues. Per germline, CDR1 SGHTA and CDR2 FQGNSA. CDR3 sequence: CASSLAPGGNSPLHF. Written as DNA, the CDR3 is TGTGCCAGCAGCTTAGCGCCAGGGGGTAATTCACCCCTCCACTTT.